The sequence of this TCR beta chain was determined in a study of shared clonotypes between healthy human individuals (dated by TCRdb to the early 2020s). Background on the whole study: The cohort comprised a couple of women and a few men aged 18 to 49 years. The study deeply sequenced blood TCR repertoires of five healthy adults to estimate repertoire size and the extent of clonotype sharing between individuals. To increase sequencing depth and limit assay-specific biases, different laboratories used diverse techniques to prepare libraries and sequence TCR repertoires. Each donor's leukapheresis produced roughly between roughly 0.85 and 10 billion PBMCs. Paper-wide results and their limitations: Based on pairwise subsampling, the degree of clonotype sharing among donors was expected to be affected by sequencing depth. Sampling was restricted to blood, and TCR repertoires in tissues likely differ from the TCR repertoires found in blood. Because the study included a small number of donors, the genetic and exposure-history diversity represented was limited.

Comments on this clone: Its recognized antigen is unknown. This probably arose from a read error, given a far larger clone one base away.

The CDR3 holds 15 amino acids from the cysteine to the phenylalanine. The read is trimmed to its CDR3 DNA, 45 bases read in frame from base 1. CDR1 SQVTM and CDR2 ANQGSEA are derived from the germline V gene. Germline trimming: 4 bases from V, 2 bases from J; junction bases outside gene matches: 8. Using the deep immunoSEQ assay, multiplex PCR amplified TCR CDR3 regions from genomic DNA. Extracted genomic DNA from each cell subset was spread evenly across all wells of several immunoSEQ 96-well plates, with each plate serving as a replicate. For unsorted PBMC, roughly 0.3 ug of genomic DNA, equivalent to about 30,000 T cell genomes, went into each replicate PCR. Ten immunoSEQ deep assay plates were used to sequence the unsorted PBMC genomic DNA. The purified libraries were quantified using a Qubit 3.0 fluorometer, sized with a Bioanalyzer 2100, and then quantified again using the KAPA Library Quantification kit. A separate single-read 150-cycle Illumina NextSeq 550 flow cell was used to sequence each immunoSEQ 96-well plate. Per the source publication's procedure: Because the immunoSEQ output included only junctional sequences and no quality scores, the filtering could not be the same as the filtering used for full-length reads. To assign V/J genes and CDR3, sequences were annotated using PyIR, a Python wrapper for IgBLAST v1.9, with IMGT germline references. Reads were filtered out if the reads had weak V/J assignments (E-value above 1e-6), no CDR3, stop codons, out-of-frame junctions, or ambiguous translated residues. V3J clonotypes were defined by identical inferred V gene, J gene, and CDR3 amino acid sequence. Percentage overlap between repertoires was computed as shared unique clonotypes divided by the size of the smaller repertoire. Three approaches were used to assess repertoire richness: RTK rarefaction, the Chao1 estimator, and Recon v2.1 estimates of unobserved clonotypes. The table comes from immuneACCESS by way of TCRdb, which keeps in-frame sequences with V and J called. Part of the clones is missing from these tables; in studies checked, under half for an unresolved V gene and the rest for unknown reasons. V, J and clone size are those of that table, while D and trimming were read from the DNA. This sample has about 460,000 clones in its table, and roughly three quarters of those were observed once. Together, the top ten hold 9.5% to 15% of the sample.

The donors were healthy, HIV-negative adults who had no recently reported acute infections or vaccinations. Every donor was a Caucasian adult living in Nashville, Tennessee, USA. For unsorted samples, tens of millions of PBMCs were counted and genomic DNA was extracted with the QIAamp DNA Blood Mini kit. Blood was obtained by leukapheresis, after which PBMCs were separated by Ficoll-Histopaque density gradient centrifugation and cryopreserved in liquid nitrogen vapor phase. Recombination connected TRBV29-1 to TRBJ2-3; 8 bases in the junction line up with TRBD2. The sequencing sample was made of PBMCs. The receptor was derived from a woman aged 35 to 49 in good health. Some clones in this sample may be carry-over from other donors' samples. The CDR3 loop reads CSVGSAGEITDTQYF. The DNA sequence reads TGCAGCGTTGGTTCAGCGGGAGAGATCACAGATACGCAGTATTTT.